This entry lists 12 T cell receptor beta chains sequenced from one sample in a study of blood T cell repertoires in COVID-19. TCRdb's copy holds only in-frame clones and misses some; the assay was immunoSEQ multiplex PCR. The profile covers about 200,000 clones, with about 90% appearing a single time and 0.75% to 0.9% taken by the ten largest. Sequenced input: peripheral blood. These receptors all stem from a woman between 65 and 79 years old with acute or convalescent COVID-19.

This sequence joins TRBV29-1 and TRBJ1-1; TRBD1 matches 11 bases. Germline CDR1 SQVTM, CDR2 ANQGSEA. This CDR3 contains 13 residues. V lost 1 base to trimming and J lost 11 bases; unmatched junction nucleotides: 6. The CDR3, as DNA: TGCAGCGTTGAAGGGACAGGGGGCTTCGAGGCTTTCTTT. As protein: CSVEGTGGFEAFF.

This chain connects TRBV6-5 to TRBJ1-1; TRBD1 agrees at 10 bases. Germline trimming cut 11 bases from V and 5 bases from J; bases unmatched to any gene: 11. This CDR3 is built from 14 residues. Per the germline V gene, CDR1 is MNHEY and CDR2 is SVGAGI. CDR3 loop: CACTLGTGVTEAFF. DNA for the CDR3: TGTGCCTGCACCCTAGGGACAGGGGTAACTGAAGCTTTCTTT.

The chain carries TRBV5-1 and TRBJ2-7; 8 bases align to TRBD1. This CDR3 spans 13 amino acids. Germline V gene data show CDR1 as SGHRS and CDR2 as YFSETQ. J lost 9 bases, V lost 1 base, and 6 bases had no gene match. CDR3 in DNA: TGCGCCAGCAGCTTGTCGGGGACAGGCTCGCAGTACTTC. Protein sequence: CASSLSGTGSQYF. The variable domain in full, with the rest retrieved from reference TRBV5-1 and TRBJ2-7, is KAGVTQTPRYLIKTRGQQVTLSCSPISGHRSVSWYQQTPGQGLQFLFEYFSETQRNKGNFPGRFSGRQFSNSRSEMNVSTLELGDSALYLCASSLSGTGSQYFGPGTRLTVT.

The V call is TRBV2, the J call TRBJ2-1; perhaps TRBD1 as D (6 bases). Trimming took 7 bases from V and 5 from J, leaving 15 bases between them. CDR1 SNHLY and CDR2 FYNNEI come from the germline V gene. The CDR3 runs 14 residues. The CDR3 region has the DNA TGTGCCAGCATATGGGGGCCGGGGAACAATGAGCAGTTCTTC. Translation: CASIWGPGNNEQFF.

The J gene is TRBJ2-5, the V gene TRBV7-8; 8 bases align to TRBD2. Unmatched junction bases numbered 12, after V lost 5 bases and J lost 4 bases. Germline CDR1 and CDR2: SGHVS and FQNEAQ. The CDR3 extends over 16 amino acids. CDR3 in DNA: TGTGCCAGCAGCCCCCGCCTAACTCGGGGGGGAGAGACCCAGTACTTC. Protein: CASSPRLTRGGETQYF.

In this sample, this clone turned up once. This rearrangement joins TRBV10-1 to TRBJ2-1; 7 nucleotides line up with TRBD2. V was pared by 6 bases and J by 8 bases, with 16 bases of the junction left unmatched. CDR1 and CDR2 from the germline V gene are WNHNN and SYGVQD (reference sequence). This CDR3 contains 16 residues. The CDR3 DNA reads as TGCGCCAGCAGCGGTCCGAGCGGGGACCCTTTGGATGAGCAGTTCTTC. It is translated as CASSGPSGDPLDEQFF.

This sequence joins TRBV4-3 and TRBJ2-3; 9 positions match TRBD2. Germline CDR1 and CDR2: LGHNA and YSLEER. CDR3 length: 16 residues. The V and J ends lost 4 bases and 5 bases, in that order; junction bases with no gene match: 10. The DNA for the CDR3 is TGCGCCAGCAGCCGCACCCCTAGCGGGACGGGAGATACGCAGTATTTT. This gives the protein CASSRTPSGTGDTQYF.

This clone has at least ten counts. V and J are TRBV5-8 and TRBJ1-1, with no clear D. The CDR3 spans 14 residues. Germline values: CDR1 SGHTS, CDR2 YDEGEE. The V gene lost 0 bases and the J gene lost 4 bases, with 10 bases spanning the gap. The CDR3 DNA reads as TGTGCCAGCAGCTTGGTCGGACGGGGCACTGAAGCTTTCTTT. The encoded protein is CASSLVGRGTEAFF.

The chain recombines TRBV5-1 with TRBJ2-5, with D tentatively TRBD1 (6 bases). The germline CDR1 and CDR2 sequences are SGHRS and YFSETQ. V lost 0 bases and J lost 1, with 7 bases in between. The CDR3 sequence is 14 residues long. CDR3 residues: CASSLDRVQETQYF. In nucleotides, the CDR3 is TGCGCCAGCAGCTTGGACAGGGTCCAAGAGACCCAGTACTTC.

The chain combines TRBV13 with TRBJ1-6, with D uncertain. CDR1 and CDR2 from the germline V gene are PRHDT and FYEKMQ (reference sequence). The CDR3 totals 13 residues. Between the trimmed V and J ends, which lost 5 bases and 7 bases, there was a span of 9 bases. CDR3 amino acids: CASSQRRNSPLHF. Written as DNA, the CDR3 is TGTGCCAGCAGCCAAAGGAGGAATTCACCCCTCCACTTT.

V usage is TRBV18 and J usage is TRBJ1-5, with D possibly being TRBD1 (5 bases). Germline V gene lookup returns CDR1 KGHSH and CDR2 LQKENI. CDR3 size: 14 residues. Trimming left V 3 bases short and J 5 bases short, with 11 bases between. CDR3 bases: TGTGCCAGCTCACCCGGGGGGGACTATCAGCCCCAGCATTTT. It yields the protein CASSPGGDYQPQHF.

This clone was seen just once. V usage is TRBV25-1 and J usage is TRBJ2-7, with D maybe TRBD1 (5 bases). The V gene's germline CDR1 is MGHDK and CDR2 SYGVNS. CDR3 length equals 11 residues. V was shortened by 3 bases and J by 6 bases, with 6 bases between the two germline ends. CDR3 DNA: TGTGCCAGCAGTGAGGGGCTCGAGCAGTACTTC. It encodes CASSEGLEQYF.